This TCR beta chain was obtained from a study of blood T cell repertoires in COVID-19. In the study's own analysis: Estimation of nucleated cell counts was performed using reference gene primer amplification. TCRdb keeps only in-frame clones here, not all; method: immunoSEQ multiplex PCR. V, J and clone size derive from that table, while D and trimming were established from the DNA sequence. Among 80,000 to 95,000 clones, around 93% were seen once, and the ten largest hold about 1.7%. The germline gives CDR1 LNHDA, CDR2 SQIVND (reference sequence). Trimming removed 1 base at V and 2 bases at J, with 9 bases between. This CDR3 comprises 15 residues.

The chain recombines TRBV19 with TRBJ1-3; D perhaps matches TRBD1 (6 bases). The sequenced sample was peripheral blood. This sequence was found in a human donor with active COVID-19. The donor label of this sample is uncertain. CDR3 nucleotide sequence: TGTGCCAGTAGTATAGGCACAGGGACTGGAAACACCATATATTTT. It specifies CASSIGTGTGNTIYF.